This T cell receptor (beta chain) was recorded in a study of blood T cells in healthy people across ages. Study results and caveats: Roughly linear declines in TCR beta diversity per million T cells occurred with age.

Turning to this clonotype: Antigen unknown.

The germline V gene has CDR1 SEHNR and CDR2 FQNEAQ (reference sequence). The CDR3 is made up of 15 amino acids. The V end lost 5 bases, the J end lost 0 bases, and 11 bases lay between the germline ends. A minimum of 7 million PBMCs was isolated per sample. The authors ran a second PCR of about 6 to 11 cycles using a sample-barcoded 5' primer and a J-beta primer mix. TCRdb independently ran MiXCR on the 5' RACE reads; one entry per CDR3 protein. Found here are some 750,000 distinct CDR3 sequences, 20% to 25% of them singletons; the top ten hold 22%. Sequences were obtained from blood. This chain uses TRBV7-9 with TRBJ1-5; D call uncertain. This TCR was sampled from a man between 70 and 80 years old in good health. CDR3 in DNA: TGTGCCAGCAGCAAAACACTCGATAGCAATCAGCCCCAGCATTTT. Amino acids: CASSKTLDSNQPQHF.